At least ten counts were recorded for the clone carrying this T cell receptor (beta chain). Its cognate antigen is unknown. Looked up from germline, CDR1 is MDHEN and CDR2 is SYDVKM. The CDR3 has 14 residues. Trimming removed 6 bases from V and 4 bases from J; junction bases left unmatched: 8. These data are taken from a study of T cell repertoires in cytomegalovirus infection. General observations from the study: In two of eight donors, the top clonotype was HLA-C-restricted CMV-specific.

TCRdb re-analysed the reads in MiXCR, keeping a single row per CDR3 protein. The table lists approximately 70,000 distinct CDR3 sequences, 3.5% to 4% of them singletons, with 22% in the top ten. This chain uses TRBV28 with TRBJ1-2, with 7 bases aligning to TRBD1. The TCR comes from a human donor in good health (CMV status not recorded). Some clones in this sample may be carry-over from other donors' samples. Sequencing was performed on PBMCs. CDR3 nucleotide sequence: TGTGCCAGCAGCCGGCCCGGGACAGCCTATGGCTACACCTTC. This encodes CASSRPGTAYGYTF.